This T cell receptor (beta chain) was observed in a study of blood T cell repertoires in COVID-19. Trimming stripped 3 bases from V and 5 bases from J, with 8 bases between. Germline values: CDR1 LNHDA, CDR2 SQIVND (reference sequence). The CDR3 contains 12 residues. Repertoires were generated with immunoSEQ multiplex PCR, while TCRdb's copy carries only in-frame clones and drops some. Counted here are tens of thousands of clones, around nine tenths occurring once; the ten biggest clones make up approximately 15%. The table lists this clone with a count of one. The sequencing sample was made of peripheral blood. The genes are TRBV19 and TRBJ2-7; D is unresolved. This TCR derives from a human donor with active COVID-19. The donor label of this sample is uncertain. The CDR3 region has the DNA TGTGCCAGTAGTATCTCCACTAACGAGCAGTACTTC. It encodes CASSISTNEQYF. The full variable domain, its missing parts supplied by reference TRBV19 and TRBJ2-7, is DGGITQSPKYLFRKEGQNVTLSCEQNLNHDAMYWYRQDPGQGLRLIYYSQIVNDFQKGDIAEGYSVSREKKESFPLTVTSAQKNPTAFYLCASSISTNEQYFGPGTRLTVT.